A few counts support the clone carrying this T cell receptor (beta chain). Its specificity is unknown. From germline, CDR1 is MGHRA and CDR2 YSYEKL. V lost 3 bases to trimming and J lost 7 bases; unmatched junction nucleotides: 10. This CDR3 contains 17 residues. Construction of the TCRbeta library involved unique molecular identifiers. TCRdb recomputed calls from the PCR reads with MiXCR, one row per CDR3 protein. The sample lists some 830,000 distinct CDR3 sequences, around 17% occurring once. These data originate in a study of T-cell reconstitution after alpha-beta-depleted transplantation in children. Whole-study findings and limits: It was newly produced T cells that mostly accounted for T-cell counts and diversity one year after transplant.

The chain has TRBV4-1 and TRBJ2-2; 11 bases align to TRBD1. The receptor's source is a male patient aged 10-17 years who had a stem cell transplant for acute lymphoblastic leukemia, so the T cells may come from the graft donor. Specimen: PBMCs, mostly from graft donor cells, collected 360 days after TCRalphabeta/CD19-depleted stem cell transplant. The CDR3 region has the DNA TGCGCCAGCAGCCACCTCGGACAGGGGGCGCGGAGCGGGGAGCTGTTTTTT. Translation: CASSHLGQGARSGELFF.